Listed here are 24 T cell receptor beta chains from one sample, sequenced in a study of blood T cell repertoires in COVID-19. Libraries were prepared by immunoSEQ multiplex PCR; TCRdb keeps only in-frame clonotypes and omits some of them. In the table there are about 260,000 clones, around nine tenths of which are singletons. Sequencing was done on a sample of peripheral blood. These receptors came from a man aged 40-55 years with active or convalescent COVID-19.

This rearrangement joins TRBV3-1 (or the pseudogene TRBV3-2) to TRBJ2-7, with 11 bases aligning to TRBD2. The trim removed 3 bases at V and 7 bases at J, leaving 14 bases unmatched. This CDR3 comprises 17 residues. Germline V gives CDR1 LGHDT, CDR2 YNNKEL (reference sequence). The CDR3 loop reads CASSHVPVAGGPGEQYF. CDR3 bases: TGTGCCAGCAGCCATGTCCCAGTAGCGGGAGGGCCGGGGGAGCAGTACTTC.

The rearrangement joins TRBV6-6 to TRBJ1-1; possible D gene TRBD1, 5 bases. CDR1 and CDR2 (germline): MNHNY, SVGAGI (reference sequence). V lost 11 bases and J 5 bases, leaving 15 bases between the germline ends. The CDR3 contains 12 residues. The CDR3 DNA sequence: TGTGCCGCTCAGACGGGGGGGACTGAAGCTTTCTTT. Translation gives CAAQTGGTEAFF.

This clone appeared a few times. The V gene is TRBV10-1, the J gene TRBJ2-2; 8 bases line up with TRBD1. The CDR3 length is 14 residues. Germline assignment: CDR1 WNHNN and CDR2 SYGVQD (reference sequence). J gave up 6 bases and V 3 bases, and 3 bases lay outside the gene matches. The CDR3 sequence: CASSDQGAPGELFF. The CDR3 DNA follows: TGCGCCAGCAGTGATCAGGGGGCGCCCGGGGAGCTGTTTTTT.

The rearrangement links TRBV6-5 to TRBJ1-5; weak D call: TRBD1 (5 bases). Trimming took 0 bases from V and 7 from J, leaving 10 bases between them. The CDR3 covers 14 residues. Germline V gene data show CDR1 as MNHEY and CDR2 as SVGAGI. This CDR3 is CASSYSGGDQPQHF. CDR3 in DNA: TGTGCCAGCAGTTACTCGGGAGGGGACCAGCCCCAGCATTTT.

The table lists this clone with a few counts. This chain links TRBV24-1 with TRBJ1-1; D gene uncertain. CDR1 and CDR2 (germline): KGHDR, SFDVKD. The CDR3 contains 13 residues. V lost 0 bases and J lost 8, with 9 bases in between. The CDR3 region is CATSDLFHNEAFF. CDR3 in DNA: TGTGCCACCAGTGATTTGTTTCACAACGAAGCTTTCTTT.

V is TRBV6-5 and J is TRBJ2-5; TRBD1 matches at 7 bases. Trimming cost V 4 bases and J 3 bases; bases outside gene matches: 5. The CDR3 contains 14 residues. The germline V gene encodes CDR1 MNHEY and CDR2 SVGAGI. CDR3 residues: CASSSAGTEETQYF. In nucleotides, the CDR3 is TGTGCCAGCAGTTCGGCCGGGACAGAAGAGACCCAGTACTTC.

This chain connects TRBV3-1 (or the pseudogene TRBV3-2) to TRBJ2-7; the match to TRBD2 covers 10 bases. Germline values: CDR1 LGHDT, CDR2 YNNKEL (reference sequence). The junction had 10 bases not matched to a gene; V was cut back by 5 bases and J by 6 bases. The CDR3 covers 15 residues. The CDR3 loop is CASSASLAGLGEQYF. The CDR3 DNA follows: TGTGCCAGCAGCGCCTCACTAGCGGGACTGGGCGAGCAGTACTTC.

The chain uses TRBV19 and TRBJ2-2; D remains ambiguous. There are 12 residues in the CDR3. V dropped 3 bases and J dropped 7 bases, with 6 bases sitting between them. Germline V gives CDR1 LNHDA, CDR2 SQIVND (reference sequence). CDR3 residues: CASSIGFGELFF. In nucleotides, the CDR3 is TGTGCCAGTAGTATCGGGTTCGGGGAGCTGTTTTTT.

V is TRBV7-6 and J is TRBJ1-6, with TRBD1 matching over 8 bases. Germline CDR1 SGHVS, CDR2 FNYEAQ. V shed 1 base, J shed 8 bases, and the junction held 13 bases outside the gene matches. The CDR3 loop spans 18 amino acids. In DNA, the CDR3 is TGTGCCAGCAGCTTAGAAGGTCGTAGGACAGGGCTAGATTCACCCCTCCACTTT. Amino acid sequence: CASSLEGRRTGLDSPLHF. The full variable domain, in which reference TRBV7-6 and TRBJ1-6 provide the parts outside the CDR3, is GAGVSQSPRYKVTKRGQDVALRCDPISGHVSLYWYRQALGQGPEFLTYFNYEAQQDKSGLPNDRFSAERPEGSISTLTIQRTEQRDSAMYRCASSLEGRRTGLDSPLHFGNGTRLTVT.

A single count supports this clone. The CDR3 spells CASSLGTGGALTEAFF. DNA for the CDR3: TGTGCCAGCAGTTTAGGGACAGGGGGCGCTTTGACTGAAGCTTTCTTT. The chain couples TRBV28 to TRBJ1-1, with 12 bases that match TRBD1. V lost 2 bases to trimming and J lost 5 bases; unmatched junction nucleotides: 6. The germline V gene has CDR1 MDHEN and CDR2 SYDVKM. This CDR3 is 16 amino acids long.

The CDR3 protein is CASSPGQGYGEGTQYF. CDR3 sequence (DNA): TGCGCCAGCAGCCCGGGACAGGGCTACGGAGAGGGGACCCAGTACTTC. The J gene is TRBJ2-5, the V gene TRBV5-1; 9 nucleotides agree with TRBD1. Trimming removed 4 bases from V and 7 bases from J; junction bases left unmatched: 14. The CDR3 contains 16 residues. Germline values: CDR1 SGHRS, CDR2 YFSETQ.

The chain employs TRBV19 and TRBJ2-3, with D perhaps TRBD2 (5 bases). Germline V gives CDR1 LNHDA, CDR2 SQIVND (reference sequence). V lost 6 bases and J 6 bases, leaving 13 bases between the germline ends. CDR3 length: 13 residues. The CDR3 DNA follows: TGTGCCAGTAGGTCCTCCCCGGGGGATACGCAGTATTTT. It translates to CASRSSPGDTQYF.

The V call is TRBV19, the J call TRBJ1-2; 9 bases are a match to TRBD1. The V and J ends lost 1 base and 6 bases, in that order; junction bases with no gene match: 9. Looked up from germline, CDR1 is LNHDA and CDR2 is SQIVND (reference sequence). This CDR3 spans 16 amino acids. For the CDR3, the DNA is TGTGCCAGTAGTATAGTGGCGGGGACAGGGATAGATGGCTACACCTTC. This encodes CASSIVAGTGIDGYTF.

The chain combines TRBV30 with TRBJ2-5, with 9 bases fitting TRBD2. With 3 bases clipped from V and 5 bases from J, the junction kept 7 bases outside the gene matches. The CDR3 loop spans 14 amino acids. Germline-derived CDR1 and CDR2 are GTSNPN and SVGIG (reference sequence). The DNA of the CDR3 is TGTGCCTGGAGGGCGGGGGGGGCCTCGGAGACCCAGTACTTC. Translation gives CAWRAGGASETQYF.

CDR3 protein: CASSEVLAEYGYTF. In nucleotides, the CDR3 is TGTGCCAGCAGTGAAGTATTGGCAGAATATGGCTACACCTTC. The V gene is TRBV6-1, the J gene TRBJ1-2; D ambiguous. Trimming took off 1 base at V and 5 bases at J, with 11 bases between the two ends. From germline, CDR1 is MNHNS and CDR2 SASEGT. This CDR3 has 14 amino acids.

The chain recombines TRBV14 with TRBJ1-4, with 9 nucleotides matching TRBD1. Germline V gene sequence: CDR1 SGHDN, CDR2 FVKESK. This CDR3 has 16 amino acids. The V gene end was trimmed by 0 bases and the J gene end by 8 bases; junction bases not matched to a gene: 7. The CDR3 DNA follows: TGTGCCAGCAGCCAAGAATCGGACAGGGGAGACGAAAAACTGTTTTTT. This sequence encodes CASSQESDRGDEKLFF.

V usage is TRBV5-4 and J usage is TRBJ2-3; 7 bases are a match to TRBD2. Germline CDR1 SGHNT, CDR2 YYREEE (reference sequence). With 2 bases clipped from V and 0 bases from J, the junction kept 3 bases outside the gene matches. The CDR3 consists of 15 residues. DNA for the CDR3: TGTGCCAGCAGCTTATCTAGCGGCAGCACAGATACGCAGTATTTT. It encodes CASSLSSGSTDTQYF.

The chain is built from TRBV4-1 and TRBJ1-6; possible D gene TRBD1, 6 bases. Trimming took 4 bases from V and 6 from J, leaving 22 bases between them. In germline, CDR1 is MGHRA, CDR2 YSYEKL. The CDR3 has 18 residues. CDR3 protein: CASSLRAQEGGVNSPLHF. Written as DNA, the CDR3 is TGCGCCAGCAGCCTTCGGGCCCAGGAGGGGGGGGTTAATTCACCCCTCCACTTT.

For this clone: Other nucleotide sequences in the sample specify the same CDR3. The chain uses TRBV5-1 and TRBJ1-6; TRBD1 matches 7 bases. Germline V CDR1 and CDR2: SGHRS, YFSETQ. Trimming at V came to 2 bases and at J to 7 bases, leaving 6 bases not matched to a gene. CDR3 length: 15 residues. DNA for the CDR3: TGCGCCAGCAGCTTAGGGGGCCCTGAAAATTCACCCCTCCACTTT. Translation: CASSLGGPENSPLHF.

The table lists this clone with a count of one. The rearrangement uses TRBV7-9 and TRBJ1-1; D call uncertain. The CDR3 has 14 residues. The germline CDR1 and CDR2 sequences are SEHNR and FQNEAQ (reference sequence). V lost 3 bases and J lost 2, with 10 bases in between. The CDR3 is CASSLKRPNTEAFF. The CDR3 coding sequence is TGTGCCAGCAGCTTGAAGAGGCCTAACACTGAAGCTTTCTTT.

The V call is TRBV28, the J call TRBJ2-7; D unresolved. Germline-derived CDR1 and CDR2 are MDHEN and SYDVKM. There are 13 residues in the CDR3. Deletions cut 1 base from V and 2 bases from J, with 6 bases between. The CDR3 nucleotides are TGTGCCAGCAGTTTATACAGAGCCTACGAGCAGTACTTC. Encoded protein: CASSLYRAYEQYF.

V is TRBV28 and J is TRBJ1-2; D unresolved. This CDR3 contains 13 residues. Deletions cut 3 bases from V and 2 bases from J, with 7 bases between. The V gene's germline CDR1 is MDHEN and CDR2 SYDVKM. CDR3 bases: TGTGCCAGCAGTTTTGACACCAACTATGGCTACACCTTC. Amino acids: CASSFDTNYGYTF.

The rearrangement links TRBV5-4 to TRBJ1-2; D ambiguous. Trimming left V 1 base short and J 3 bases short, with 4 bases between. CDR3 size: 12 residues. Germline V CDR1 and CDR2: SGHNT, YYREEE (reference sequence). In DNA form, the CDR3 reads TGTGCCAGCAGCTTGACAGACTATGGCTACACCTTC. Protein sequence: CASSLTDYGYTF.

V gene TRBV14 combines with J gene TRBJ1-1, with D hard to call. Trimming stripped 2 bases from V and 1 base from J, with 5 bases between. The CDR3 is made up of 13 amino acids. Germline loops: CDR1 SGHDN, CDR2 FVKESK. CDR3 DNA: TGTGCCAGCAGCCAATACAGGAACACTGAAGCTTTCTTT. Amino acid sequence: CASSQYRNTEAFF.